The 24 T cell receptor beta chains listed next were all sequenced from one sample in a study of cytomegalovirus exposure and HLA in healthy donors (dated by TCRdb to about 2017). The library relied on the immunoSEQ multiplex PCR assay. The multiplex PCR relied on a mix of 60 forward primers for TCR Vbeta segments and 13 reverse primers for TCR Jbeta segments. Drawn from immuneACCESS, this table holds only the in-frame rearrangements with V and J called that TCRdb kept. Clones are partly lost; checked studies trace under half to an unresolved V gene and leave the rest unexplained. The sample has about 50,000 clones on record. The leading ten clones occupy around 2.1% of the sample. Sequenced: PBMCs. The origin of the receptors is a woman aged 18-29 years in good health and CMV-seronegative.

The V call is TRBV19, the J call TRBJ1-2; D remains unclear. Germline V lookup: CDR1 LNHDA, CDR2 SQIVND (reference sequence). V lost 0 bases and J 6 bases, leaving 14 bases between the germline ends. The CDR3 spans 15 residues. CDR3 sequence: CASSIDLEGGDGYTF. CDR3 sequence (DNA): TGTGCCAGTAGTATAGATCTGGAGGGAGGAGATGGCTACACCTTC.

V usage is TRBV6-1 and J usage is TRBJ1-2; TRBD1 matches 7 bases. V gave up 6 bases and J gave up 8 bases; unmatched junction bases: 15. The germline CDR1 and CDR2 sequences are MNHNS and SASEGT. The CDR3 is 15 amino acids. This CDR3 is CASRLFTGDAAGYTF. The CDR3 nucleotides are TGTGCCAGCAGGCTTTTCACAGGGGATGCAGCCGGCTACACCTTC.

The J gene is TRBJ1-1, the V gene TRBV7-2; 9 nucleotides line up with TRBD1. The CDR3 runs to 13 residues. The junction had 5 bases not matched to a gene; V was cut back by 5 bases and J by 7 bases. The germline V gene has CDR1 SGHTA and CDR2 FQGNSA. The CDR3 loop reads CASSLGTGREAFF. In DNA form, the CDR3 reads TGTGCCAGCAGCCTAGGGACAGGGCGTGAAGCTTTCTTT.

The chain uses TRBV29-1 and TRBJ2-2, with D hard to call. The CDR3 has 14 residues. With 4 bases removed from V and 6 bases from J, the gap between germline ends came to 15 bases. CDR1 and CDR2 (germline): SQVTM, ANQGSEA. As DNA, the CDR3 is TGCAGCGTTGGAAGGTTTGGGCTCGCCGGGGAGCTGTTTTTT. It encodes CSVGRFGLAGELFF.

J is TRBJ1-3 and V is TRBV6-5; no clear D. There are 15 residues in the CDR3. Germline values: CDR1 MNHEY, CDR2 SVGAGI. The V end lost 0 bases, the J end lost 0 bases, and 6 bases lay between the germline ends. The DNA for the CDR3 is TGTGCCAGCAGTTACTCGGTCAGCTCTGGAAACACCATATATTTT. It encodes CASSYSVSSGNTIYF.

V gene TRBV7-9 combines with J gene TRBJ1-5, with D possibly matching TRBD1 (5 bases). There are 15 residues in the CDR3. CDR1 SEHNR and CDR2 FQNEAQ come from the germline V gene (reference sequence). V shed 5 bases and J shed 2 bases, with 13 bases lying between them. In DNA form, the CDR3 reads TGTGCCAGCAGCCCCTCGCGGGGGGGCAATCAGCCCCAGCATTTT. The encoded protein is CASSPSRGGNQPQHF.

The chain uses TRBV6-1 and TRBJ2-5, with D perhaps TRBD2 (6 bases). Looked up from germline, CDR1 is MNHNS and CDR2 is SASEGT. This CDR3 contains 13 residues. Trimming shortened V by 7 bases and J by 4 bases, and 13 bases separated the two germline ends. CDR3 nucleotides: TGTGCCAGCACGAAGGGACTTGGAGAGACCCAGTACTTC. This gives the protein CASTKGLGETQYF.

V usage is TRBV30 and J usage is TRBJ1-3; 7 nucleotides line up with TRBD1. V lost 2 bases to trimming and J lost 3 bases; unmatched junction nucleotides: 7. The CDR3 is 15 amino acids. Germline V gives CDR1 GTSNPN, CDR2 SVGIG (reference sequence). The chain's CDR3 is CAWSLHTGDGNTIYF. CDR3 coding DNA: TGTGCCTGGAGTCTACATACAGGGGATGGAAACACCATATATTTT.

This chain joins TRBV4-1 and TRBJ2-7, with TRBD1 matching over 7 bases. The germline CDR1 and CDR2 sequences are MGHRA and YSYEKL. This CDR3 is 15 amino acids long. J was trimmed by 5 bases and V by 1 base; bases with no gene match: 8. In DNA form, the CDR3 reads TGCGCCAGCAGCCAAGTAGTCACAGGGGCCGACGAGCAGTACTTC. Amino acids: CASSQVVTGADEQYF.

The gene calls are TRBV5-1 and TRBJ2-7, with 10 bases aligning to TRBD1. This CDR3 has 15 amino acids. The germline V gene has CDR1 SGHRS and CDR2 YFSETQ. Trimming removed 2 bases from V and 4 bases from J; junction bases left unmatched: 6. The CDR3 loop is CASSFTGTGDYEQYF. The CDR3 coding sequence is TGCGCCAGCAGCTTTACCGGGACAGGGGATTACGAGCAGTACTTC.

The V and J genes are TRBV4-2 and TRBJ2-5, with TRBD2 identical over 8 bases. With V trimmed by 3 bases and J by 3 bases, 6 bases remained unmatched. Germline V gene data show CDR1 as LGHNA and CDR2 as YNFKEQ. CDR3 length: 15 amino acids. CDR3 region: CASSHLGTREETQYF. CDR3 coding DNA: TGTGCCAGCAGCCATCTAGGGACTAGAGAAGAGACCCAGTACTTC.

The chain is built from TRBV4-1 and TRBJ2-7; D gene unclear. CDR1 is MGHRA, CDR2 YSYEKL, per germline. V gave up 3 bases and J gave up 7 bases, with 13 bases separating them. The CDR3 runs 13 residues. This CDR3 is CASSHGAEGEQYF. The CDR3 region has the DNA TGCGCCAGCAGCCATGGAGCAGAAGGTGAGCAGTACTTC.

The chain couples TRBV19 to TRBJ1-1; 7 bases agree with TRBD1. V dropped 2 bases and J dropped 6; count of bases not matched to a gene: 9. Germline V gene lookup returns CDR1 LNHDA and CDR2 SQIVND (reference sequence). The length of the CDR3 is 15 residues. The CDR3 sequence is CASSIMEGAGAEAFF. For the CDR3, the DNA is TGTGCCAGTAGTATAATGGAGGGGGCCGGGGCTGAAGCTTTCTTT.

The chain is built from TRBV2 and TRBJ2-7; no firm D call. Germline V CDR1 and CDR2: SNHLY, FYNNEI. With 5 bases removed from V and 4 bases from J, the gap between germline ends came to 12 bases. This CDR3 contains 13 residues. CDR3 in DNA: TGTGCCAGCAGTCCGAGTAGCCCTTACGAGCAGTACTTC. As protein: CASSPSSPYEQYF. Full variable domain (missing parts from reference TRBV2 and TRBJ2-7): EPEVTQTPSHQVTQMGQEVILRCVPISNHLYFYWYRQILGQKVEFLVSFYNNEISEKSEIFDDQFSVERPDGSNFTLKIRSTKLEDSAMYFCASSPSSPYEQYFGPGTRLTVT.

The chain recombines TRBV5-1 with TRBJ2-5; 8 bases are a match to TRBD2. The CDR3 runs 15 residues. The germline V gene encodes CDR1 SGHRS and CDR2 YFSETQ. The junction had 9 bases not matched to a gene; V was cut back by 2 bases and J by 6 bases. For the CDR3, the DNA is TGCGCCAGCAGCTTCTTTCTAGCGGGTGAACAGACCCAGTACTTC. The encoded protein is CASSFFLAGEQTQYF.

The chain uses TRBV7-9 and TRBJ2-5; 7 bases line up with TRBD1. The trim removed 1 base at V and 3 bases at J, leaving 2 bases unmatched. Looked up from germline, CDR1 is SEHNR and CDR2 is FQNEAQ (reference sequence). This CDR3 has 14 residues. The DNA for the CDR3 is TGTGCCAGCAGCTTAGTTGGGACAGAAGAGACCCAGTACTTC. Its translation: CASSLVGTEETQYF. The variable domain in full, with the rest retrieved from reference TRBV7-9 and TRBJ2-5, is DTGVSQNPRHKITKRGQNVTFRCDPISEHNRLYWYRQTLGQGPEFLTYFQNEAQLEKSRLLSDRFSAERPKGSFSTLEIQRTEQGDSAMYLCASSLVGTEETQYFGPGTRLLVL.

The V gene is TRBV28, the J gene TRBJ2-3, with a tentative D call TRBD1 (5 bases). The germline V gene encodes CDR1 MDHEN and CDR2 SYDVKM. This CDR3 is built from 13 residues. With 6 bases removed from V and 2 bases from J, the gap between germline ends came to 9 bases. The CDR3 loop reads CASSQGYTDTQYF. CDR3 nucleotides: TGTGCCAGCAGCCAGGGATACACAGATACGCAGTATTTT.

The chain links TRBV7-9 to TRBJ2-5, with D tentatively TRBD2 (7 bases). V dropped 1 base and J dropped 5 bases, with 20 bases sitting between them. CDR3 length equals 17 residues. Germline V gene data show CDR1 as SEHNR and CDR2 as FQNEAQ (reference sequence). CDR3 nucleotide sequence: TGTGCCAGCAGCTTAGAGGGGGGGAGGGAGGTTCGGGAGACCCAGTACTTC. Its protein product is CASSLEGGREVRETQYF.

The V and J genes are TRBV29-1 and TRBJ2-5, with D possibly matching TRBD1 (6 bases). V lost 4 bases and J lost 5, with 14 bases in between. The CDR3 has 13 amino acids. Germline lookup yields CDR1 SQVTM and CDR2 ANQGSEA. The CDR3 loop reads CSVGTVHSETQYF. The CDR3, as DNA: TGCAGCGTTGGGACAGTACATTCGGAGACCCAGTACTTC. The whole variable domain, remainder taken from reference TRBV29-1 and TRBJ2-5, is SAVISQKPSRDICQRGTSLTIQCQVDSQVTMMFWYRQQPGQSLTLIATANQGSEATYESGFVIDKFPISRPNLTFSTLTVSNMSPEDSSIYLCSVGTVHSETQYFGPGTRLLVL.

The chain combines TRBV6-1 with TRBJ1-4, with TRBD1 matching 10 bases. The CDR3 is 13 residues long. J lost 8 bases, V lost 6 bases, and 3 bases had no gene match. Germline lookup yields CDR1 MNHNS and CDR2 SASEGT. The CDR3 region has the DNA TGTGCCAGCAGGGGACAGGGGTGGGAAAAACTGTTTTTT. Its protein is CASRGQGWEKLFF.

This sequence joins TRBV27 and TRBJ1-1; weak D call: TRBD1 (6 bases). This CDR3 has 16 amino acids. Trimming pared 3 bases from V and 4 bases from J, leaving 18 bases between. Germline values: CDR1 MNHEY, CDR2 SMNVEV (reference sequence). This CDR3 reads CASSLAYRGAGTEAFF. Here the CDR3 DNA reads TGTGCCAGCAGTTTGGCTTACCGGGGGGCAGGCACTGAAGCTTTCTTT.

V gene TRBV11-2 combines with J gene TRBJ2-7, with TRBD2 identical over 10 bases. With V trimmed by 5 bases and J by 2 bases, 6 bases remained unmatched. CDR3 size: 15 residues. Germline CDR1 reads SGHAT; CDR2 reads FQNNGV. CDR3 coding DNA: TGTGCCAGCAGCCCCCGGACTAGCGGTCCCTACGAGCAGTACTTC. Its translation is CASSPRTSGPYEQYF. Full variable domain (remainder filled in from reference TRBV11-2 and TRBJ2-7): EAGVAQSPRYKIIEKRQSVAFWCNPISGHATLYWYQQILGQGPKLLIQFQNNGVVDDSQLPKDRFSAERLKGVDSTLKIQPAKLEDSAVYLCASSPRTSGPYEQYFGPGTRLTVT.

This chain connects TRBV6-5 to TRBJ1-2; D not certain. V lost 0 bases and J 7 bases, leaving 12 bases between the germline ends. The V gene's germline CDR1 is MNHEY and CDR2 SVGAGI. This CDR3 is built from 14 residues. CDR3 bases: TGTGCCAGCAGTTACTCGGGTAGCGTCCGTGGCTACACCTTC. This translates into CASSYSGSVRGYTF.

The chain is built from TRBV4-1 and TRBJ2-3; TRBD2 matches at 15 bases. CDR1 and CDR2 from the germline V gene are MGHRA and YSYEKL. The length of the CDR3 is 20 residues. V lost 3 bases to trimming and J lost 0 bases; unmatched junction nucleotides: 10. The CDR3 DNA reads TGCGCCAGCAGCCAGGGGACTAGCGGGGGGTCGCCTACTAGCACAGATACGCAGTATTTT. Amino acids: CASSQGTSGGSPTSTDTQYF.